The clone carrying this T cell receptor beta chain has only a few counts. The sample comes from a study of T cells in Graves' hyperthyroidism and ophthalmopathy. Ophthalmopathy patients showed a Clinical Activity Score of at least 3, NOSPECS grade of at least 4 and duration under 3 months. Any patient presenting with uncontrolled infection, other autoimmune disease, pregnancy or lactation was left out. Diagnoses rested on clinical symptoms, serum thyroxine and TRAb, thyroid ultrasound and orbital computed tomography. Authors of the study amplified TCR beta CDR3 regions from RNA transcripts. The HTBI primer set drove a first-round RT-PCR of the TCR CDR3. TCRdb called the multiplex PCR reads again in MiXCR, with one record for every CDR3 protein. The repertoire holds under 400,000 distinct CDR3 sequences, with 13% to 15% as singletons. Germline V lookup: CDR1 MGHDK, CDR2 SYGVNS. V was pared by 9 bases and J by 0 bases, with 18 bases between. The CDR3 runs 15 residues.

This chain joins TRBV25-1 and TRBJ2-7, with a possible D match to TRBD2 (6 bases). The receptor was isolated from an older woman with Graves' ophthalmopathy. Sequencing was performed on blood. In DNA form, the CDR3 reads TGTGCCAGTGAGGGCCGGGACTCAAGCTCCTACGAGCAGTACTTC. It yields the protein CASEGRDSSSYEQYF.